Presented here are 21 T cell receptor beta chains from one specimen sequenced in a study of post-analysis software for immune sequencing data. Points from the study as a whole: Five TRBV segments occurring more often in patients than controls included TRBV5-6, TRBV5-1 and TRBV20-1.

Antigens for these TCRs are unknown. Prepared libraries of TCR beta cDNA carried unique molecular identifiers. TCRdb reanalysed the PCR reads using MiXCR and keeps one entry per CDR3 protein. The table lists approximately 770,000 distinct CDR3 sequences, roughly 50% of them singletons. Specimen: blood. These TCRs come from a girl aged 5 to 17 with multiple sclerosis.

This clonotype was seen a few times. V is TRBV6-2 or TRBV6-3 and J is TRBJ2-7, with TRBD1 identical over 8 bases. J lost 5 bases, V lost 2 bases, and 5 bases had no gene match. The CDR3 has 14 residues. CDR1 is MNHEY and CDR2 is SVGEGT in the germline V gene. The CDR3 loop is CASSYRDRIHEQYF. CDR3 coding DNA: TGTGCCAGCAGTTACCGGGACAGGATCCACGAGCAGTACTTC.

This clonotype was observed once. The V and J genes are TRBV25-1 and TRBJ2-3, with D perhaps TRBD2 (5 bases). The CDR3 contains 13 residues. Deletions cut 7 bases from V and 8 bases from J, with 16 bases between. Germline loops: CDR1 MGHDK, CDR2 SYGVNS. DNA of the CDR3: TGTGCCAGCACTTCGATGACGGAGGCTACGCAGTATTTT. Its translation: CASTSMTEATQYF.

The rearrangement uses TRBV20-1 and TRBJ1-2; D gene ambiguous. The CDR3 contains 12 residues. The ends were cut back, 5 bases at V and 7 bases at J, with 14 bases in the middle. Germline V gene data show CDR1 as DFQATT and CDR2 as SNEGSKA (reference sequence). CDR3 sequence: CSASGRRSGYTF. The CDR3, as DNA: TGCAGTGCTTCCGGGAGACGTAGTGGCTACACCTTC.

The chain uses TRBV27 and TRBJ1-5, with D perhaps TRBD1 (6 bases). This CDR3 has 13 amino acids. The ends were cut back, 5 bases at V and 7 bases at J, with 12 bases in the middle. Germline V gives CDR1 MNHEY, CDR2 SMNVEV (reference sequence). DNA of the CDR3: TGTGCCAGCAGTGCTACAGGGAAGCAGCCCCAGCATTTT. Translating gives CASSATGKQPQHF.

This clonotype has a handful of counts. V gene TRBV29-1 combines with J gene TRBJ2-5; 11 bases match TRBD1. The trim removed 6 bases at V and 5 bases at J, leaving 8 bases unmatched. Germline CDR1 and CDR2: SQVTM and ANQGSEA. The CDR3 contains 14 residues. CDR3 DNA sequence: TGCAGCGTCGGTGGACAGGGGGCCGGGGAGACCCAGTACTTC. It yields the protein CSVGGQGAGETQYF.

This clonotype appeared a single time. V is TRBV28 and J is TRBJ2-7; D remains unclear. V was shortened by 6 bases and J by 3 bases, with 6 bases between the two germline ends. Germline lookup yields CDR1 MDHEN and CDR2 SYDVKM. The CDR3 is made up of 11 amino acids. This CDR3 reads CASRSVYEQYF. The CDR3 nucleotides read TGTGCCAGCAGATCCGTCTACGAGCAGTACTTC.

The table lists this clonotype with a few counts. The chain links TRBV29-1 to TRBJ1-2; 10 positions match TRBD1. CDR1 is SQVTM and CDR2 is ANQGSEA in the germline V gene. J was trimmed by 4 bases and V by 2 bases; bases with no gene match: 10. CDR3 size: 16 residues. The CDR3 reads CSVEWDRGEDGYGYTF. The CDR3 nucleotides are TGCAGCGTTGAATGGGACAGGGGAGAAGATGGCTATGGCTACACCTTC.

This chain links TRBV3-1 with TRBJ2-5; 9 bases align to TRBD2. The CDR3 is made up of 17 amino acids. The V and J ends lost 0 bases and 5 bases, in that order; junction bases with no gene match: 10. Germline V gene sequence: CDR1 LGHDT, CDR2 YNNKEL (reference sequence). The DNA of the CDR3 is TGTGCCAGCAGCCAAGAACTGGCGGGAGGGCCTATGGAGACCCAGTACTTC. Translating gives CASSQELAGGPMETQYF.

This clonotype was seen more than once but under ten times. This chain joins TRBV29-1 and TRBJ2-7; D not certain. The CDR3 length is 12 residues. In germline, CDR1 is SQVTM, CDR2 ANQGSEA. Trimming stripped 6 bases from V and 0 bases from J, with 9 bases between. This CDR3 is CSVVVFSYEQYF. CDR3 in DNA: TGCAGCGTCGTTGTCTTCTCCTACGAGCAGTACTTC.

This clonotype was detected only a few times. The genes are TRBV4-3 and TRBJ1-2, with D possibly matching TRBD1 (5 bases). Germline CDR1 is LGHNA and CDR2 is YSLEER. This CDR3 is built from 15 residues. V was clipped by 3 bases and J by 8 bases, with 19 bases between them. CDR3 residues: CASSQATGARVGYTF. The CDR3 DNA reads TGCGCCAGCAGCCAGGCGACCGGGGCGAGAGTGGGCTACACCTTC.

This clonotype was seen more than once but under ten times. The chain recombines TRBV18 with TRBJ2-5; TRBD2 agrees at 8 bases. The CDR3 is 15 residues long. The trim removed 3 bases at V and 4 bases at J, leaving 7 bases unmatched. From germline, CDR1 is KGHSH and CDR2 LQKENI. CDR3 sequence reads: CASSPSGRTAETQYF. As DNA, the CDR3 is TGTGCCAGCTCACCGAGCGGGAGAACCGCAGAGACCCAGTACTTC.

CDR3 region: CATSRDPTYEQYF. As DNA, the CDR3 is TGTGCCACCAGCAGAGATCCCACCTACGAGCAGTACTTC. The chain is built from TRBV15 and TRBJ2-7; D remains unclear. The CDR3 covers 13 residues. Trimming shortened V by 0 bases and J by 2 bases, and 5 bases separated the two germline ends. Germline V gene data show CDR1 as LNHNV and CDR2 as YYDKDF (reference sequence).

The CDR3 DNA reads TGTGCCAGCAGCGTGGGCCTAGCGGTGAGTTCCTACGAGCAGTTCTTC. Amino acids: CASSVGLAVSSYEQFF. The V and J genes are TRBV5-5 and TRBJ2-1, with TRBD2 matching over 7 bases. The CDR3 is made up of 16 amino acids. V lost 4 bases and J lost 10; bases outside the gene matches: 17. Germline V CDR1 and CDR2: SGHKS, YYEKEE (reference sequence).

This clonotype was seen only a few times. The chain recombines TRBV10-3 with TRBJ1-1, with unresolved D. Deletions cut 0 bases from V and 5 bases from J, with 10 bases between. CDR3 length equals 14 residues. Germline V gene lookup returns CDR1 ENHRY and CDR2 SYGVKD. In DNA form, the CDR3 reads TGTGCCATCAGTGAGTCTGGCAGAACGACTGAAGCTTTCTTT. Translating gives CAISESGRTTEAFF.

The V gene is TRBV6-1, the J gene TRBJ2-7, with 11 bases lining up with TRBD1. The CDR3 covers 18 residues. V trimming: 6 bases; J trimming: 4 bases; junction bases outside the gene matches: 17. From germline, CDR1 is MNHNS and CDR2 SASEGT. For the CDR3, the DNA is TGTGCCAGCAGCCCCGGACAGGGGGCGCGGTGGATTGAGTACGAGCAGTACTTC. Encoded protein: CASSPGQGARWIEYEQYF.

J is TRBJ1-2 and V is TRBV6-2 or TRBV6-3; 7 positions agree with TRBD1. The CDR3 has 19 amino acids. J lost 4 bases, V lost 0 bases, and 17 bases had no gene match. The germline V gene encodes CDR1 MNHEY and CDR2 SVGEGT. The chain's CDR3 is CASSYSSKTRQGEGYGYTF. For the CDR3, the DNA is TGTGCCAGCAGTTACTCAAGCAAAACCCGACAGGGAGAAGGCTATGGCTACACCTTC.

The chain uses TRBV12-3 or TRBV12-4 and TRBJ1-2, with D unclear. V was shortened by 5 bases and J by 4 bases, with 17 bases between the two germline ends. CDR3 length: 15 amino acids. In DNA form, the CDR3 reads TGTGCCAGCAGTGACGGCGGCAGTACAACCTATGGCTACACCTTC. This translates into CASSDGGSTTYGYTF.

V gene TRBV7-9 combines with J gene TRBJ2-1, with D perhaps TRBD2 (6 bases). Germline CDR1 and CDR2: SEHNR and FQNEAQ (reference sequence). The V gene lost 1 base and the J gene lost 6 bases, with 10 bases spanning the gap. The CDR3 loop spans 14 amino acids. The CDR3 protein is CASSLGRESNEQFF. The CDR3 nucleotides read TGTGCCAGCAGCTTAGGGCGGGAAAGCAATGAGCAGTTCTTC.

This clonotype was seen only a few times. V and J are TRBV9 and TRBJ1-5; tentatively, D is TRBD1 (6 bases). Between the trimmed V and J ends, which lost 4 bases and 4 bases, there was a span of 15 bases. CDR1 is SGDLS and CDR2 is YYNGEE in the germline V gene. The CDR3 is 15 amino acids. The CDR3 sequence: CASSPDTGRNQPQHF. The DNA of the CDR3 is TGTGCCAGCAGCCCAGACACAGGGAGAAATCAGCCCCAGCATTTT.

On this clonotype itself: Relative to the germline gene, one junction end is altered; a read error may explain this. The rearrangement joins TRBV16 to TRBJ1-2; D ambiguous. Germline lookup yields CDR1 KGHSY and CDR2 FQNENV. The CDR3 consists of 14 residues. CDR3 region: CASSQSGSNYGYTF. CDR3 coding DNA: TGTGCCAGCAGCCAATCGGGTTCTAATTATGGCTACACCTTC.

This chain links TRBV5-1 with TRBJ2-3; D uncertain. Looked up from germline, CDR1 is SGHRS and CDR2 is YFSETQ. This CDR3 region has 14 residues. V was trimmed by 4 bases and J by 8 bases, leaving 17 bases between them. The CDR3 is CASSLESPHGTQYF. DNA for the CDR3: TGCGCCAGCAGCCTAGAGTCCCCCCACGGTACGCAGTATTTT.